Shown below are 2 T cell receptor beta chains from a single sample sequenced in a study of shared clonotypes between healthy human individuals. The table came from immunoSEQ multiplex PCR; TCRdb's copy has only in-frame clones and leaves some out. This table has 2 million to 2.5 million clones, 90% to 95% appearing once. The sequenced sample consisted of naive CD4+ T cells from PBMCs. Subset reported: CD45RA+ positively selected. These receptor sequences come from a man aged 18 to 35 in good health. Some clones in this sample may be carry-over from other donors' samples.

V and J are TRBV30 and TRBJ1-5; 11 bases are a match to TRBD1. Germline-derived CDR1 and CDR2 are GTSNPN and SVGIG (reference sequence). The ends lost 2 bases at V and 2 bases at J; junction bases unmatched: 8. This CDR3 has 17 amino acids. This CDR3 is CAWSRGQGADGNQPQHF. The CDR3 nucleotides are TGTGCCTGGAGTCGCGGACAGGGGGCAGATGGCAATCAGCCCCAGCATTTT.

The V gene is TRBV11-1, the J gene TRBJ1-3, with D perhaps TRBD1 (5 bases). V was clipped by 4 bases and J by 0 bases, with 13 bases between them. The CDR3 spans 16 residues. Germline V gene data show CDR1 as SGHAT and CDR2 as FQDESV (reference sequence). CDR3 protein: CASSSNSGPSGNTIYF. Here the CDR3 DNA reads TGTGCCAGCAGCTCAAACTCGGGACCCTCTGGAAACACCATATATTTT.